The 10 T cell receptor beta chains below all came from one sample that was sequenced in a study of blood T cell repertoires in COVID-19. Only in-frame clones appear in the TCRdb table, and some are missing; sequencing was by immunoSEQ multiplex PCR. The profile covers 70,000 to 90,000 clones, with over 65% appearing a single time and 15% to 20% taken by the ten largest. Material: peripheral blood. These TCRs come from a woman older than 75 with acute or convalescent COVID-19.

This rearrangement joins TRBV2 to TRBJ1-2; D ambiguous. The CDR3 sequence is 14 residues long. Germline lookup yields CDR1 SNHLY and CDR2 FYNNEI. V was clipped by 2 bases and J by 6 bases, with 13 bases between them. The CDR3 bases are TGTGCCAGCAGTGAAACCACGGGGATCCATGGCTACACCTTC. Its protein product is CASSETTGIHGYTF.

The chain employs TRBV9 and TRBJ2-1, with D perhaps TRBD2 (6 bases). The length of the CDR3 is 15 residues. The germline V and J ends were trimmed by 3 bases and 1 base, with 11 bases remaining between them. Germline V lookup: CDR1 SGDLS, CDR2 YYNGEE. The CDR3 loop reads CASSGMGGSYNEQFF. CDR3 DNA sequence: TGTGCCAGCAGCGGGATGGGGGGTTCCTACAATGAGCAGTTCTTC. Full variable domain (outside the CDR3, taken from reference TRBV9 and TRBJ2-1): DSGVTQTPKHLITATGQRVTLRCSPRSGDLSVYWYQQSLDQGLQFLIQYYNGEERAKGNILERFSAQQFPDLHSELNLSSLELGDSALYFCASSGMGGSYNEQFFGPGTRLTVL.

This chain joins TRBV4-1 and TRBJ2-7; 10 positions agree with TRBD2. Trimming took 0 bases from V and 1 from J; bases not matched to a gene: 3. The CDR3 is made up of 16 amino acids. CDR1 is MGHRA and CDR2 is YSYEKL in the germline V gene. The CDR3 protein is CASSQDSSGGSYEQYF. CDR3 in DNA: TGCGCCAGCAGCCAAGATTCTAGCGGGGGTTCCTACGAGCAGTACTTC.

This chain links TRBV24-1 with TRBJ2-5; 9 bases line up with TRBD1. CDR1 is KGHDR, CDR2 SFDVKD, per germline. With 3 bases clipped from V and 3 bases from J, the junction kept 4 bases outside the gene matches. This CDR3 spans 15 amino acids. The CDR3 bases are TGTGCCACCAGTGATACAGGGACAGGGAAAGAGACCCAGTACTTC. Protein: CATSDTGTGKETQYF.

This clone was counted only a few times. This rearrangement joins TRBV11-2 to TRBJ2-4; TRBD2 aligns across 10 bases. The CDR3 has 15 amino acids. The germline CDR1 and CDR2 sequences are SGHAT and FQNNGV. The junction had 3 bases not matched to a gene; V was cut back by 0 bases and J by 7 bases. The CDR3 protein is CASSLEAGGPNIQYF. CDR3 in DNA: TGTGCCAGCAGCTTAGAAGCGGGGGGGCCGAACATTCAGTACTTC.

This chain connects TRBV2 to TRBJ1-1; D gene unclear. The CDR3 covers 15 residues. Per germline, CDR1 SNHLY and CDR2 FYNNEI. V was cut by 4 bases and J by 1 base, with 13 bases left in between. CDR3 nucleotide sequence: TGTGCCAGCAGTGGATTTACAGTCGGGAACACTGAAGCTTTCTTT. Translating gives CASSGFTVGNTEAFF.

The rearrangement joins TRBV5-1 to TRBJ2-5, with TRBD2 matching over 7 bases. CDR3 length: 14 residues. Germline V gene lookup returns CDR1 SGHRS and CDR2 YFSETQ. The V gene end was trimmed by 4 bases and the J gene end by 2 bases; junction bases not matched to a gene: 5. As DNA, the CDR3 is TGCGCCAGCAGCCCGTTGGGGGGGCAAGAGACCCAGTACTTC. The encoded protein is CASSPLGGQETQYF.

Here the CDR3 DNA reads TGTGCCAGTAGTATAGCCTCAGGGGGCAGAAGCTATGGCTACACCTTC. Protein: CASSIASGGRSYGYTF. J is TRBJ1-2 and V is TRBV19; 8 bases line up with TRBD1. The V and J ends lost 1 base and 4 bases, in that order; junction bases with no gene match: 8. The CDR3 length is 16 residues. Germline V CDR1 and CDR2: LNHDA, SQIVND (reference sequence).

The J gene is TRBJ1-1, the V gene TRBV6-2 or TRBV6-3; D gene ambiguous. The CDR3 has 16 amino acids. Trimming shortened V by 5 bases and J by 1 base, and 17 bases separated the two germline ends. The germline V gene has CDR1 MNHEY and CDR2 SVGEGT. CDR3 loop: CASSPTGKPRNTEAFF. The CDR3 nucleotides read TGTGCCAGCAGTCCGACGGGGAAACCCAGGAACACTGAAGCTTTCTTT.

This clone has only one observation. V gene TRBV18 combines with J gene TRBJ1-1; the match to TRBD1 covers 7 bases. Trimming cost V 3 bases and J 6 bases; bases outside gene matches: 4. Germline V gene sequence: CDR1 KGHSH, CDR2 LQKENI. The CDR3 is 13 amino acids. The CDR3 DNA follows: TGTGCCAGCTCACCCCCCGGACAGGCTGAAGCTTTCTTT. It encodes CASSPPGQAEAFF.